This T cell receptor (beta chain) stems from a study of CD8 T cells in Susac syndrome. RNA amounts of roughly 0.45 to 1 ug underwent reverse transcription with random hexamers. TCRdb used MiXCR to reprocess the immunoSEQ multiplex PCR reads, holding one entry per CDR3 protein. The table includes 120,000 or so distinct CDR3 sequences, 85% to 95% detected once. The CDR3 spans 17 residues. Germline V lookup: CDR1 MNHEY, CDR2 SVGEGT. Unmatched junction bases numbered 8, after V lost 6 bases and J lost 5 bases. The TCR was taken from a human donor in good health. Source material: CD4+ T cells from PBMCs. This rearrangement joins TRBV6-2 or TRBV6-3 to TRBJ2-2; the match to TRBD2 covers 14 bases. The CDR3 DNA reads TGTGCCAGCAGCCCCGGGACTAGCGGGAGTGTTACCGGGGAGCTGTTTTTT. Translation: CASSPGTSGSVTGELFF.